This TCR beta chain was identified in a study of beta chain features in type 1 diabetes. Overall study context: The samples had approximately 100,000,000 sorted cells examined in all.

This clone was recorded a few times. The antigen is not known. General study points: In all four CD4+ subsets, TCRB CDR3 length was significantly, moderately reduced in type 1 diabetes. The question left open here concerned HLA type influencing TCRB rearrangement. Insertion counts at VDJ junctions were lower in type 1 diabetes patients, who also showed more deletions there.

The V gene end was trimmed by 4 bases and the J gene end by 4 bases; junction bases not matched to a gene: 6. Germline V gene lookup returns CDR1 SGHTA and CDR2 FQGNSA. The CDR3 has 17 amino acids. The investigators reverse transcribed all of the isolated RNA, so they sequenced expressed TCRB transcripts. The protocol was immunoSEQ multiplex PCR, while the TCRdb copy is restricted to in-frame clones and leaves out a portion. The data hold around 250,000 clones, with around 13% observed a single time. The rearrangement uses TRBV7-2 and TRBJ2-2; 13 bases are a match to TRBD2. The source of this sequence is a man aged 30 to 39 with type 1 diabetes. The sample comprised naive CD4+ T cells from blood. DNA for the CDR3: TGTGCCAGCAGCTCCGGACTAGCGGGAGTAGTCACCGGGGAGCTGTTTTTT. This codes for CASSSGLAGVVTGELFF.